These T cell receptor beta chains were read from a single sample in a study of blood T cell repertoires in COVID-19. Measured with immunoSEQ multiplex PCR; TCRdb has only the in-frame clones, and not every one. The table includes under 85,000 clones, approximately 80% detected once. Sequenced material: peripheral blood. These receptors came from a man between 60 and 70 years old with active or convalescent COVID-19. The CDR3 runs from the conserved cysteine through the conserved F or W.

V gene: TRBV11-2; CDR3 protein: CASSLALSNQPQHF
V gene: TRBV3-1/TRBV3-2; CDR3 protein: CASSQDTGGRNQPQHF
V gene: TRBV6-2/TRBV6-3; CDR3 protein: CASSYRPTSYTF
V gene: TRBV5-8; CDR3 protein: CASSFVGQTSYGYTF
V gene: TRBV18; CDR3 protein: CASSPNREGEQYF
V gene: TRBV9; CDR3 protein: CASSVAASGGDTGELFF
V gene: TRBV5-1; CDR3 protein: CASSRQSPISLNTEAFF
V gene: TRBV6-7; CDR3 protein: CATWDRVYEQYF
V gene: TRBV24-1; CDR3 protein: CATSDWRRYEQYF
V gene: TRBV3-1/TRBV3-2; CDR3 protein: CASSQADRERLDGYTF
V gene: TRBV4-3; CDR3 protein: CASSQGAGNTGELFF
V gene: TRBV6-5; CDR3 protein: CASSFGTGGFYGYTF
V gene: TRBV9; CDR3 protein: CASSLGVAGNTIYF
V gene: TRBV28; CDR3 protein: CASSIKTGGFWKGNTEAFF
V gene: TRBV4-3; CDR3 protein: CASSQEGTGGGGTQYF
V gene: TRBV9; CDR3 protein: CASSVVSSGGYIGNEQFF
V gene: TRBV29-1; CDR3 protein: CSVGGGTGFTGELFF
V gene: TRBV27; CDR3 protein: CASSLSWGSQGDGYTF
V gene: TRBV27; CDR3 protein: CASSSLGQGMSEQYF
V gene: TRBV3-1/TRBV3-2; CDR3 protein: CASSQGWAMNTEAFF
V gene: TRBV20-1; CDR3 protein: CSASETPRRSSYEQYF
V gene: TRBV5-6; CDR3 protein: CASRSQGLDEKLFF
V gene: TRBV18; CDR3 protein: CASSPTPGSTDTQYF
V gene: TRBV5-6; CDR3 protein: CASDKGGTTDTQYF
V gene: TRBV15; CDR3 protein: CATSRDYRGLEAFF
V gene: TRBV12-5; CDR3 protein: CASGLYQGAGAKNIQYF
V gene: TRBV4-1; CDR3 protein: CASSQDRRGSSYEQYF
V gene: TRBV7-9; CDR3 protein: CASSLVRGREGFSWEQYF
V gene: TRBV5-4; CDR3 protein: CASSRTGGNPLYEQYF
V gene: TRBV7-2; CDR3 protein: CASSSGAAYEQYF
V gene: TRBV5-1; CDR3 protein: CASSLVPGANTEAFF
V gene: TRBV5-8; CDR3 protein: CASSLARGQQAGYTF
V gene: TRBV9; CDR3 protein: CASSVRAGGKTYEQYF
V gene: TRBV5-1; CDR3 protein: CASSLSQETQYF
V gene: TRBV7-2; CDR3 protein: CASSFQGGPGNEQFF
V gene: TRBV4-2; CDR3 protein: CASSQATSGGTSSYNEQFF
V gene: TRBV4-1; CDR3 protein: CASSQGQGMNTEAFF
V gene: TRBV2; CDR3 protein: CASTVANQPQHF
V gene: TRBV6-2/TRBV6-3; CDR3 protein: CASRYQRQGDGYTF
V gene: TRBV6-5; CDR3 protein: CASRTEMNSPLHF
V gene: TRBV2; CDR3 protein: CASSQGLAVLAQYF
V gene: TRBV6-5; CDR3 protein: CASSLGVGNTIYF
V gene: TRBV3-1/TRBV3-2; CDR3 protein: CASSQPLAGNRGTQYF
V gene: TRBV2; CDR3 protein: CASTQRGPPGEQYF
V gene: TRBV7-2; CDR3 protein: CASSPAGAGGTEAFF
V gene: TRBV19; CDR3 protein: CASSGTGGSYEQYF
V gene: TRBV11-3; CDR3 protein: CASNNHQDREQCTEAFF
V gene: TRBV6-5; CDR3 protein: CASSRTGTGSQPQHF
V gene: TRBV7-2; CDR3 protein: CASSPTTGYYEQYF
V gene: TRBV5-1; CDR3 protein: CASSLPAGSNTEAFF
V gene: TRBV19; CDR3 protein: CASSIGTSGSNEQFF
V gene: TRBV9; CDR3 protein: CASRVHTGTNTEAFF
V gene: TRBV7-2; CDR3 protein: CASSPKRQTYEQYF
V gene: TRBV5-1; CDR3 protein: CASSLGAGRDTQYF